The TCR beta chain under discussion was sequenced for a study of control samples from healthy donors and cancer patients. TCRdb keeps only in-frame clones here, not all; method: immunoSEQ multiplex PCR. This sample has tens of thousands of clones, with about 85% found just once. This clone has just one count. CDR3 length: 15 amino acids. Germline CDR1 is SGHRS and CDR2 is YFSETQ. V was shortened by 4 bases and J by 3 bases, with 17 bases between the two germline ends. The clonotype comes from a woman aged 70-85 years in good health. The sequenced sample was blood. V is TRBV5-1 and J is TRBJ2-7; D unclear. The CDR3 sequence: CASSLWYGASYEQYF. CDR3 sequence (DNA): TGCGCCAGCAGCCTCTGGTATGGCGCAAGCTACGAGCAGTACTTC.